The 27 T cell receptor beta chains below all came from one sample that was sequenced in a study of CD8 T cells in ankylosing spondylitis. TCRdb passed the 5' RACE reads through MiXCR, listing each CDR3 protein once. The sample yields 240,000 or so distinct CDR3 sequences, about 9.1% seen once. Sequencing input: blood, either unsorted or a sorted T cell fraction (not recorded which). These receptors originate from a male donor with ankylosing spondylitis or in good health (not recorded which).

This clonotype was recorded at least ten times. V is TRBV5-1 and J is TRBJ2-7; TRBD1 agrees at 7 bases. Germline assignment: CDR1 SGHRS and CDR2 YFSETQ. V trimming: 4 bases; J trimming: 4 bases; junction bases outside the gene matches: 11. The CDR3 is made up of 15 amino acids. The CDR3 DNA follows: TGCGCCAGCAGCCCACACTTACAGGGGCCGTACGAGCAGTACTTC. It codes for CASSPHLQGPYEQYF.

Remarks on this clonotype: Mismatch with germline at one junction end may stem from a read error. The rearrangement joins TRBV5-1 to TRBJ2-7; D may be TRBD1 (6 bases). Per germline, CDR1 SGHRS and CDR2 YFSETQ. The CDR3 is 15 residues long. Here the CDR3 DNA reads TGCGCCAGCAGCTTGGTTAGTGGGGACACATCGCGCAGGGACTTC. Encoded protein: CASSLVSGDTSRRDF.

This clonotype was detected a few times. CDR3 coding DNA: TGTGCCAGCAGCCAAGATCCGGGACAGGGCGACAATGAGCAGTTCTTC. This gives the protein CASSQDPGQGDNEQFF. The chain has TRBV14 and TRBJ2-1; 9 positions match TRBD1. Looked up from germline, CDR1 is SGHDN and CDR2 is FVKESK. V dropped 0 bases and J dropped 5; count of bases not matched to a gene: 5. The CDR3 length is 16 residues.

At least ten counts were recorded for this clonotype. The chain employs TRBV5-1 and TRBJ2-2, with D perhaps matching TRBD1 (7 bases). The CDR3 sequence is 14 residues long. Trimming shortened V by 0 bases and J by 12 bases, and 15 bases separated the two germline ends. Germline CDR1 reads SGHRS; CDR2 reads YFSETQ. The CDR3: CASSLARQGGKLFF. The CDR3 nucleotides read TGCGCCAGCAGCTTGGCCCGACAGGGAGGAAAGCTGTTTTTT.

This clonotype was seen repeatedly, ten times or more. The genes are TRBV5-1 and TRBJ2-1, with 8 bases identical to TRBD2. CDR3 length: 15 residues. The J segment lost 6 bases and the V segment lost 4 bases, leaving 9 bases of the junction unmatched. Germline CDR1 reads SGHRS; CDR2 reads YFSETQ. DNA of the CDR3: TGCGCCAGCAGCCTCGGGACTAGGGGGGGCAATGAGCAGTTCTTC. This sequence encodes CASSLGTRGGNEQFF.

In this sample, this clonotype turned up many times. This chain uses TRBV20-1 with TRBJ2-3, with 8 bases fitting TRBD1. V dropped 5 bases and J dropped 2; count of bases not matched to a gene: 12. Germline V gene sequence: CDR1 DFQATT, CDR2 SNEGSKA (reference sequence). The CDR3 has 16 amino acids. CDR3 DNA sequence: TGCAGTGCTCCTCAGGGGCCAGGGGGCTTCACAGATACGCAGTATTTT. It yields the protein CSAPQGPGGFTDTQYF.

There are many counts of this clonotype. This rearrangement joins TRBV14 to TRBJ2-1; D gene ambiguous. The CDR3 contains 12 residues. V was clipped by 1 base and J by 9 bases, with 7 bases between them. Germline V gene sequence: CDR1 SGHDN, CDR2 FVKESK. CDR3 in amino acids: CASSQGTGEQFF. The CDR3 nucleotides are TGTGCCAGCAGCCAAGGAACGGGTGAGCAGTTCTTC.

Comment on this clonotype: A much bigger clone sits one base away, suggesting this may be a read error. The DNA for the CDR3 is TGTGCCAGCAGTTTAAGTACCGGGTGGCGGGGGAATGAGCAGTTCTTC. This codes for CASSLSTGWRGNEQFF. The chain combines TRBV12-3 or TRBV12-4 with TRBJ2-1, with TRBD2 matching over 7 bases. J gave up 7 bases and V 2 bases, and 11 bases lay outside the gene matches. The CDR3 runs to 16 residues.

This clonotype was picked up many times. The V and J genes are TRBV10-3 and TRBJ1-4; D is unclear. CDR3 length: 18 amino acids. Deletions cut 3 bases from V and 0 bases from J, with 17 bases between. Germline V lookup: CDR1 ENHRY, CDR2 SYGVKD. The CDR3 DNA reads TGTGCCATCAGTGATTCAAAAGTCGGACTTGCAACTAATGAAAAACTGTTTTTT. Translation gives CAISDSKVGLATNEKLFF.

This clonotype was seen repeatedly, ten times or more. A read error may account for a junction end that differs from germline. J is TRBJ2-1 and V is TRBV5-1, with 9 bases lining up with TRBD2. Germline assignment: CDR1 SGHRS and CDR2 YFSETQ. CDR3 length: 14 residues. The CDR3 reads CASSSGSSYNEQFF. The DNA for the CDR3 is TGTGCCAGCAGTAGCGGGAGCTCCTACAATGAGCAGTTCTTC.

This clonotype was counted many times. The rearrangement uses TRBV19 and TRBJ1-1; the D gene is possibly TRBD1 (5 bases). Trimming removed 2 bases at V and 4 bases at J, with 14 bases between. There are 15 residues in the CDR3. Germline V CDR1 and CDR2: LNHDA, SQIVND (reference sequence). The CDR3 DNA follows: TGTGCCAGTAGTATACCTCGGGGGAATCCCACTGAAGCTTTCTTT. This codes for CASSIPRGNPTEAFF.

The chain is built from TRBV30 and TRBJ2-4, with D perhaps TRBD1 or TRBD2 (6 bases each). V was clipped by 5 bases and J by 3 bases, with 17 bases between them. This CDR3 has 15 residues. The germline CDR1 and CDR2 sequences are GTSNPN and SVGIG (reference sequence). This CDR3 is CAWGGQGSVKNIQYF. CDR3 DNA: TGTGCCTGGGGGGGGCAGGGAAGTGTCAAAAACATTCAGTACTTC. Drawing the rest from reference TRBV30 and TRBJ2-4, the complete variable domain is SQTIHQWPATLVQPVGSPLSLECTVEGTSNPNLYWYRQAAGRGLQLLFYSVGIGQISSEVPQNLSASRPQDRQFILSSKKLLLSDSGFYLCAWGGQGSVKNIQYFGAGTRLSVL.

This clonotype appeared many times. V usage is TRBV7-9 and J usage is TRBJ2-7; D call uncertain. Germline V gives CDR1 SEHNR, CDR2 FQNEAQ (reference sequence). V lost 1 base and J lost 0, with 10 bases in between. CDR3 length: 15 residues. This CDR3 reads CASSLGASHSYEQYF. CDR3 coding DNA: TGTGCCAGCAGCTTAGGGGCCAGCCACTCCTACGAGCAGTACTTC.

This clonotype was observed a few times. The rearrangement joins TRBV20-1 to TRBJ2-2; D may be TRBD1 (6 bases). From germline, CDR1 is DFQATT and CDR2 SNEGSKA (reference sequence). Trimming left V 3 bases short and J 3 bases short, with 11 bases between. CDR3 length: 14 residues. As DNA, the CDR3 is TGCAGTGCTAGTCAGGGGTCGGACACCGGGGAGCTGTTTTTT. This translates into CSASQGSDTGELFF.

As concerns this clonotype: This may stem from a read error, because a much larger clone lies one nucleotide away. This chain connects TRBV20-1 to TRBJ2-3; D possibly uses TRBD1 or TRBD2 (5 bases each). CDR3 length equals 15 residues. From germline, CDR1 is DFQATT and CDR2 SNEGSKA (reference sequence). Trimming pared 6 bases from V and 0 bases from J, leaving 16 bases between. CDR3 sequence (DNA): TGCAGTGCAACGCCCGGGACCCTGAGCACAGATACGCAGTATTTT. This translates into CSATPGTLSTDTQYF.

This clonotype has ten or more counts. DNA of the CDR3: TGTGCCAGCAGTTACCGCGGGGGCGGGCTGAACACTGAAGCTTTCTTT. This gives the protein CASSYRGGGLNTEAFF. This rearrangement joins TRBV6-5 to TRBJ1-1, with D perhaps matching TRBD1 (6 bases). The V gene lost 2 bases and the J gene lost 0 bases, with 13 bases spanning the gap. The V gene's germline CDR1 is MNHEY and CDR2 SVGAGI. This CDR3 region has 16 residues.

This clonotype has a count of ten or more. This chain links TRBV7-4 with TRBJ2-2; TRBD2 agrees at 10 bases. CDR1 is SGHVT and CDR2 is SQSDAQ in the germline V gene. V was clipped by 2 bases and J by 7 bases; unmatched bases: 10. This CDR3 is 17 amino acids long. CDR3 bases: TGTGCCAGCAGCTTAATTTGGCTAGCGGGAGTAGGCGGGGAGCTGTTTTTT. Translating it yields CASSLIWLAGVGGELFF.

A few counts support this clonotype. The chain employs TRBV5-1 and TRBJ2-7; D may correspond to TRBD1 or TRBD2 (5 bases each). The CDR3 sequence is 17 residues long. V was trimmed by 3 bases and J by 0 bases, leaving 19 bases between them. Germline V CDR1 and CDR2: SGHRS, YFSETQ. The CDR3 coding sequence is TGCGCCAGCAGCTACTACCCAGGGACGAGGAGCTCCTACGAGCAGTACTTC. Protein: CASSYYPGTRSSYEQYF.

The sample holds many counts of this clonotype. J is TRBJ2-1 and V is TRBV20-1; 8 bases match TRBD2. The germline V gene encodes CDR1 DFQATT and CDR2 SNEGSKA (reference sequence). The length of the CDR3 is 16 residues. The ends lost 1 base at V and 4 bases at J; junction bases unmatched: 9. CDR3 DNA: TGCAGTGCTAGAGGTCACGGGAGGGCCGGATACAATGAGCAGTTCTTC. Amino acids: CSARGHGRAGYNEQFF.

The CDR3 DNA reads TGTGCCTGGGCGAACCGGGACTACGAGCAGTACTTC. Its translation: CAWANRDYEQYF. The chain carries TRBV30 and TRBJ2-7; D is perhaps TRBD2 (5 bases). Germline lookup yields CDR1 GTSNPN and CDR2 SVGIG (reference sequence). The CDR3 loop spans 12 amino acids. The germline V and J ends were trimmed by 5 bases and 3 bases, with 11 bases remaining between them.

This clonotype was observed many times. This chain connects TRBV7-8 to TRBJ1-1; D call uncertain. CDR3 length: 14 residues. Trimming took 0 bases from V and 1 from J, leaving 6 bases between them. Germline lookup yields CDR1 SGHVS and CDR2 FQNEAQ. The CDR3 sequence is CASSLALSNTEAFF. In DNA, the CDR3 is TGTGCCAGCAGCTTAGCTCTCTCGAACACTGAAGCTTTCTTT.

This clonotype was counted many times. This chain joins TRBV20-1 and TRBJ1-2; possibly TRBD1 for D (6 bases). Trimming shortened V by 6 bases and J by 1 base, and 24 bases separated the two germline ends. The CDR3 contains 17 residues. CDR1 is DFQATT and CDR2 is SNEGSKA in the germline V gene (reference sequence). In nucleotides, the CDR3 is TGCAGTGCCCCCGAAGCCGCCCACAGGGCCTTTAACTATGGCTACACCTTC. This gives the protein CSAPEAAHRAFNYGYTF.

The chain recombines TRBV5-1 with TRBJ2-3; 8 bases line up with TRBD2. The CDR3 covers 16 residues. CDR1 and CDR2 (germline): SGHRS, YFSETQ. V shed 4 bases, J shed 2 bases, and the junction held 9 bases outside the gene matches. In nucleotides, the CDR3 is TGCGCCAGCAGCCTTGGATCGGGGGGGAACACAGATACGCAGTATTTT. Its protein product is CASSLGSGGNTDTQYF. The complete variable domain, with remaining parts taken from reference TRBV5-1 and TRBJ2-3, reads KAGVTQTPRYLIKTRGQQVTLSCSPISGHRSVSWYQQTPGQGLQFLFEYFSETQRNKGNFPGRFSGRQFSNSRSEMNVSTLELGDSALYLCASSLGSGGNTDTQYFGPGTRLTVL.

This clonotype came up a few times. The V gene is TRBV3-1, the J gene TRBJ1-1; D remains unclear. V dropped 3 bases and J dropped 1 base, with 9 bases sitting between them. Germline loops: CDR1 LGHDT, CDR2 YNNKEL (reference sequence). The CDR3 has 14 residues. This CDR3 is CASSHGQPNTEAFF. The CDR3 DNA reads TGTGCCAGCAGCCACGGGCAGCCGAACACTGAAGCTTTCTTT.

The chain couples TRBV20-1 to TRBJ2-7, with 8 nucleotides matching TRBD1. Trimming at V came to 2 bases and at J to 0 bases, leaving 3 bases not matched to a gene. The CDR3 is 14 residues long. Per the germline V gene, CDR1 is DFQATT and CDR2 is SNEGSKA (reference sequence). The CDR3 loop is CSARLDRASYEQYF. DNA of the CDR3: TGCAGTGCTAGACTGGACAGGGCCTCCTACGAGCAGTACTTC.

This clonotype was observed a few times. The chain couples TRBV20-1 to TRBJ2-1; D unclear. Germline values: CDR1 DFQATT, CDR2 SNEGSKA (reference sequence). V was cut by 3 bases and J by 8 bases, with 17 bases left in between. The CDR3 is 14 amino acids. The CDR3 DNA is TGCAGTGCTAGGGACGGCCCAGAGCCGGATGAGCAGTTCTTC. It is translated as CSARDGPEPDEQFF.

This clonotype was seen repeatedly, ten times or more. The chain employs TRBV5-1 and TRBJ1-2; D unclear. Germline loops: CDR1 SGHRS, CDR2 YFSETQ. The V and J ends lost 1 base and 0 bases respectively, with 10 bases between them. The CDR3 has 15 amino acids. The CDR3 DNA reads as TGCGCCAGCAGCTTGACAGAACCTACTAACTATGGCTACACCTTC. Translation gives CASSLTEPTNYGYTF.